These 24 T cell receptor beta chains were all obtained from the same sample, sequenced in a study of blood T cell repertoires in COVID-19. The assay was immunoSEQ multiplex PCR, and TCRdb's table has in-frame clones only and misses some. This table has over 150,000 clones, around 84% appearing once. Specimen: peripheral blood. The receptors stem from a human donor in a cohort sampled during active COVID-19.

The rearrangement links TRBV30 to TRBJ1-4, with D unresolved. Germline lookup yields CDR1 GTSNPN and CDR2 SVGIG (reference sequence). V lost 0 bases and J 5 bases, leaving 10 bases between the germline ends. The CDR3 consists of 14 residues. CDR3 sequence reads: CAWSVVRGNEKLFF. Here the CDR3 DNA reads TGTGCCTGGAGTGTAGTACGAGGGAATGAAAAACTGTTTTTT.

The gene calls are TRBV20-1 and TRBJ1-3; 7 bases line up with TRBD1. J gave up 0 bases and V 3 bases, and 2 bases lay outside the gene matches. CDR1 is DFQATT, CDR2 SNEGSKA, per germline (reference sequence). This CDR3 region has 14 residues. CDR3 loop: CSASQGGSGNTIYF. CDR3 bases: TGCAGTGCTAGTCAGGGGGGCTCTGGAAACACCATATATTTT.

This chain links TRBV11-2 with TRBJ2-7; D possibly corresponds to TRBD2 (7 bases). This CDR3 has 16 amino acids. V was shortened by 4 bases and J by 5 bases, with 21 bases between the two germline ends. Germline values: CDR1 SGHAT, CDR2 FQNNGV. DNA for the CDR3: TGTGCCAGCAGCTGGGAGGGGGGGGACGGAATGGACGAGCAGTACTTC. Its translation: CASSWEGGDGMDEQYF.

A few counts support this clone. The rearrangement links TRBV2 to TRBJ1-5, with D possibly being TRBD1 (5 bases). The germline CDR1 and CDR2 sequences are SNHLY and FYNNEI. The CDR3 runs 15 residues. V shed 1 base and J shed 4 bases, with 11 bases lying between them. The CDR3 spells CASSEGRQGNQPQHF. The CDR3 DNA sequence: TGTGCCAGCAGTGAAGGTCGGCAGGGAAATCAGCCCCAGCATTTT.

V is TRBV30 and J is TRBJ2-3, with 7 bases identical to TRBD1. Germline CDR1 and CDR2: GTSNPN and SVGIG (reference sequence). V was clipped by 2 bases and J by 4 bases; unmatched bases: 9. The CDR3 extends over 15 amino acids. CDR3 amino acids: CAWSFVVTGADTQYF. CDR3 coding DNA: TGTGCCTGGAGTTTCGTTGTTACAGGGGCAGATACGCAGTATTTT.

The chain carries TRBV11-3 and TRBJ1-5; D gene ambiguous. This CDR3 region has 13 residues. V lost 6 bases to trimming and J lost 7 bases, with 13 bases between them. Germline loops: CDR1 SGHNT, CDR2 YENEEA. CDR3 DNA: TGTGCCAGCAGACTCACCATTCGGCAGCCCCAGCATTTT. Translation: CASRLTIRQPQHF.

The CDR3 coding sequence is TGTGCCAGCTCACTCCGACTAGCGTCGAATGAGCAGTTCTTC. This translates into CASSLRLASNEQFF. This chain links TRBV18 with TRBJ2-1, with 8 nucleotides matching TRBD2. The CDR3 is made up of 14 amino acids. Looked up from germline, CDR1 is KGHSH and CDR2 is LQKENI. Germline trimming cut 4 bases from V and 7 bases from J; bases unmatched to any gene: 6.

The rearrangement uses TRBV7-2 and TRBJ2-7, with 11 bases fitting TRBD2. The CDR3 length is 18 residues. With V trimmed by 4 bases and J by 3 bases, 14 bases remained unmatched. Germline V gene sequence: CDR1 SGHTA, CDR2 FQGNSA. The CDR3 region has the DNA TGTGCCAGCAGCTACACCCGGGGGACTAGCGGTTTTCACTACGAGCAGTACTTC. This sequence encodes CASSYTRGTSGFHYEQYF.

This clone was found once. The rearrangement uses TRBV19 and TRBJ2-7, with TRBD2 identical over 7 bases. The V gene's germline CDR1 is LNHDA and CDR2 SQIVND (reference sequence). The length of the CDR3 is 15 residues. After removal of 3 bases from V and 2 bases from J, the junction contained 7 bases not matched to a gene. DNA of the CDR3: TGTGCCAGTAGTATTCAGCGGGACCTAACCTACGAGCAGTACTTC. Translation: CASSIQRDLTYEQYF.

This sequence joins TRBV10-1 and TRBJ2-7; TRBD1 agrees at 10 bases. The ends lost 2 bases at V and 2 bases at J; junction bases unmatched: 9. The CDR3 has 17 residues. Germline V gene lookup returns CDR1 WNHNN and CDR2 SYGVQD (reference sequence). CDR3 residues: CASSEAPGTGAPYEQYF. The CDR3 coding sequence is TGCGCCAGCAGTGAGGCCCCAGGGACAGGGGCCCCCTACGAGCAGTACTTC.

The genes are TRBV5-1 and TRBJ2-7, with unresolved D. The V end was cut by 1 base, the J end by 5 bases, with 7 bases between. Germline V gene data show CDR1 as SGHRS and CDR2 as YFSETQ. The CDR3 totals 12 residues. CDR3 in amino acids: CASSLPPHEQYF. CDR3 bases: TGCGCCAGCAGCTTGCCTCCCCACGAGCAGTACTTC.

V is TRBV3-1 (or the pseudogene TRBV3-2) and J is TRBJ1-5, with D maybe TRBD1 (6 bases). V was clipped by 0 bases and J by 7 bases, with 7 bases between them. The V gene's germline CDR1 is LGHDT and CDR2 YNNKEL (reference sequence). The CDR3 length is 13 residues. In DNA, the CDR3 is TGTGCCAGCAGCCAAGATAGGGGGCAGCCCCAGCATTTT. It specifies CASSQDRGQPQHF.

The chain combines TRBV6-6 with TRBJ1-2, with a tentative D call TRBD1 (6 bases). Trimming shortened V by 4 bases and J by 8 bases, and 17 bases separated the two germline ends. Germline-derived CDR1 and CDR2 are MNHNY and SVGAGI (reference sequence). CDR3 size: 14 residues. Here the CDR3 reads CASSSPTGIDGYTF. Here the CDR3 DNA reads TGTGCCAGCAGTTCGCCCACAGGGATAGACGGCTACACCTTC.

The rearrangement joins TRBV5-5 to TRBJ1-5, with D perhaps matching TRBD1 (6 bases). Trimming shortened V by 4 bases and J by 2 bases, and 13 bases separated the two germline ends. The CDR3 has 15 residues. Germline lookup yields CDR1 SGHKS and CDR2 YYEKEE (reference sequence). CDR3 nucleotides: TGTGCCAGCAGCCTTACAGGGTTAGGCAATCAGCCCCAGCATTTT. As protein: CASSLTGLGNQPQHF. The full variable domain, with the rest looked up from reference TRBV5-5 and TRBJ1-5, is DAGVTQSPTHLIKTRGQQVTLRCSPISGHKSVSWYQQVLGQGPQFIFQYYEKEERGRGNFPDRFSARQFPNYSSELNVNALLLGDSALYLCASSLTGLGNQPQHFGDGTRLSIL.

The chain employs TRBV7-9 and TRBJ1-2, with a tentative D call TRBD1 (5 bases). Trimming took off 1 base at V and 6 bases at J, with 18 bases between the two ends. CDR3 length: 16 amino acids. Germline CDR1 reads SEHNR; CDR2 reads FQNEAQ (reference sequence). The CDR3: CASSLVWRGARDGYTF. CDR3 sequence (DNA): TGTGCCAGCAGCTTAGTTTGGAGGGGAGCCAGGGATGGCTACACCTTC.

The rearrangement joins TRBV6-5 to TRBJ2-7, with D possibly matching TRBD1 (6 bases). Looked up from germline, CDR1 is MNHEY and CDR2 is SVGAGI. Trimming cost V 6 bases and J 0 bases, with 12 bases left between them. This CDR3 comprises 14 residues. The CDR3: CASRLDSPSYEQYF. The CDR3 DNA follows: TGTGCCAGCAGATTGGACAGCCCCTCCTACGAGCAGTACTTC.

This clone has just a few counts. V and J are TRBV5-6 and TRBJ2-1; 14 bases fit TRBD2. V lost 4 bases, J lost 9 bases, and 6 bases stayed unmatched. Per germline, CDR1 SGHDT and CDR2 YYEEEE. The length of the CDR3 is 15 residues. Written as DNA, the CDR3 is TGTGCCAGCAGCCCGGGACTAGCGGGAGTAACTGAGCAGTTCTTC. It translates to CASSPGLAGVTEQFF.

The chain employs TRBV19 and TRBJ1-1; 8 bases are a match to TRBD1. V dropped 3 bases and J dropped 3; count of bases not matched to a gene: 6. The V gene's germline CDR1 is LNHDA and CDR2 SQIVND (reference sequence). The CDR3 totals 15 residues. The CDR3 is CASSIFGRGHTEAFF. CDR3 DNA sequence: TGTGCCAGTAGTATCTTTGGCAGGGGGCACACTGAAGCTTTCTTT.

The V and J genes are TRBV19 and TRBJ1-5; D is unresolved. The CDR3 length is 14 residues. V lost 1 base to trimming and J lost 2 bases, with 6 bases between them. The V gene's germline CDR1 is LNHDA and CDR2 SQIVND (reference sequence). The CDR3 here is CASSIGSGNQPQHF. CDR3 bases: TGTGCCAGTAGTATAGGGAGCGGCAATCAGCCCCAGCATTTT.

This chain uses TRBV5-4 with TRBJ2-5, with 8 bases aligning to TRBD2. V dropped 3 bases and J dropped 7; count of bases not matched to a gene: 8. This CDR3 contains 14 residues. CDR1 is SGHNT, CDR2 YYREEE, per germline (reference sequence). CDR3 nucleotide sequence: TGTGCCAGCAGCTCACCCGGGACTAGGGGGACCCAGTACTTC. Amino acids: CASSSPGTRGTQYF.

V and J are TRBV3-1 (or the pseudogene TRBV3-2) and TRBJ2-5; 8 bases agree with TRBD2. CDR1 and CDR2 from the germline V gene are LGHDT and YNNKEL (reference sequence). This CDR3 has 14 amino acids. The V and J ends lost 4 bases and 4 bases, in that order; junction bases with no gene match: 5. CDR3 DNA sequence: TGTGCCAGCAGCCTAGCGGGGCCGAGAGAGACCCAGTACTTC. Translation: CASSLAGPRETQYF.

This clone appeared a few times. The chain has TRBV29-1 and TRBJ2-7; D call uncertain. There are 14 residues in the CDR3. Germline V gene lookup returns CDR1 SQVTM and CDR2 ANQGSEA. The V gene lost 5 bases and the J gene lost 0 bases, with 14 bases spanning the gap. The CDR3 nucleotides are TGCAGCGTTTCCGTGGGCGACGGCTCCTACGAGCAGTACTTC. The encoded protein is CSVSVGDGSYEQYF.

The chain has TRBV5-1 and TRBJ2-3; 11 bases agree with TRBD2. With V trimmed by 5 bases and J by 2 bases, 7 bases remained unmatched. This CDR3 spans 16 amino acids. Germline CDR1 and CDR2: SGHRS and YFSETQ. The CDR3: CASSPGTSGNTDTQYF. In DNA, the CDR3 is TGCGCCAGCAGTCCAGGGACTAGCGGCAACACAGATACGCAGTATTTT.

The chain is built from TRBV6-6 and TRBJ2-1; 12 bases fit TRBD1. The CDR3 is 14 residues long. V shed 6 bases, J shed 7 bases, and the junction held 4 bases outside the gene matches. Germline V gives CDR1 MNHNY, CDR2 SVGAGI (reference sequence). The CDR3 coding sequence is TGTGCCAGCAGGGGGACAGGGGGCCGGAATGAGCAGTTCTTC. This gives the protein CASRGTGGRNEQFF.